This is a list of T cell receptor beta chains from one sample in a study of T cells in Graves' hyperthyroidism and ophthalmopathy. TCRdb ran MiXCR on the multiplex PCR reads and lists one entry per CDR3 protein. The sample holds around 440,000 distinct CDR3 sequences, approximately 14% seen once. The sequencing sample was made of blood. The source of these receptors is a woman between 18 and 29 years old with Graves' hyperthyroidism. CDR3s include the opening cysteine and the closing phenylalanine or tryptophan. A D gene is named only where the DNA matches it firmly. Clone size is shown for a subset of rows, as once, few, many or a class of expanded clone.

J,size,D,V,CDR3,DNA
TRBJ2-2,.,.,TRBV6-1,CASRTEVQSGELFF,TGTGCCAGCAGGACAGAAGTTCAGTCCGGGGAGCTGTTTTTT
TRBJ1-3,.,.,TRBV16,CASSSPSGNTIYF,TGTGCCAGCAGTTCTCCCTCTGGAAACACCATATATTTT
TRBJ2-3,many,.,TRBV7-8,CASSPRRVRNTDTQYF,TGTGCCAGCAGCCCCCGAAGGGTCCGGAACACAGATACGCAGTATTTT
TRBJ1-2,.,.,TRBV3-1,CASSQDSGGRSGYTF,TGTGCCAGCAGCCAAGATTCCGGGGGTAGGAGTGGCTACACCTTC
TRBJ1-2,.,.,TRBV18,CASSPGYSGMTNYGYTF,TGTGCCAGCTCACCTGGCTACAGCGGGATGACTAACTATGGCTACACCTTC
TRBJ1-1,once,TRBD1,TRBV12-3/TRBV12-4,CASKIGTGGSTEAFF,TGTGCCAGCAAAATTGGGACAGGGGGCAGCACTGAAGCTTTCTTT
TRBJ2-1,many,.,TRBV18,CASSSGTYNEQFF,TGTGCCAGCTCATCCGGGACTTACAATGAGCAGTTCTTC
TRBJ1-2,.,.,TRBV6-5,CASSHRGALSSNGYTF,TGTGCCAGCAGTCACCGGGGGGCATTATCCTCTAATGGCTACACCTTC
TRBJ1-1,many,.,TRBV18,CASSESSMNTEAFF,TGTGCCAGCTCAGAATCGTCTATGAACACTGAAGCTTTCTTT
TRBJ2-3,.,TRBD2,TRBV20-1,CSASKVPGLAGGADTQYF,TGCAGTGCTAGTAAAGTCCCGGGACTAGCGGGGGGCGCAGATACGCAGTATTTT
TRBJ1-2,.,TRBD1,TRBV19,CASSFAGRGRSNGYTF,TGTGCCAGTAGTTTTGCGGGCAGGGGGAGAAGTAATGGCTACACCTTC
TRBJ2-1,many,.,TRBV9,CASSVGGAVHNEQFF,TGTGCCAGCAGCGTAGGGGGGGCTGTCCACAATGAGCAGTTCTTC
TRBJ2-2,.,.,TRBV11-2,CASSFLPTDGELFF,TGTGCCAGCAGCTTCCTCCCGACAGACGGGGAGCTGTTTTTT
TRBJ2-5,few,.,TRBV6-1,CASSGGEETQYF,TGTGCCAGCAGTGGGGGCGAAGAGACCCAGTACTTC
TRBJ1-6,many,.,TRBV10-1,CASRDGNSPLHF,TGCGCCAGCCGGGACGGAAATTCACCCCTCCACTTT
TRBJ2-2,.,.,TRBV25-1,CASSEFSAGTPESGELFF,TGTGCCAGCAGTGAATTCTCCGCCGGGACTCCGGAGTCCGGGGAGCTGTTTTTT
TRBJ2-1,many,TRBD1,TRBV20-1,CSARGRYNEQFF,TGCAGTGCCAGGGGGCGATACAATGAGCAGTTCTTC
TRBJ2-5,many,TRBD2,TRBV15,CATSRSGGTAESGKTQYF,TGTGCCACCAGCAGATCGGGGGGGACCGCAGAAAGTGGGAAGACCCAGTACTTC
TRBJ1-2,.,TRBD1,TRBV5-4,CASSLVGDSYGYTF,TGTGCCAGCAGCTTGGTGGGGGACAGTTATGGCTACACCTTC
TRBJ2-7,once,.,TRBV12-3/TRBV12-4,CASSPRGFYEQYF,TGTGCCAGCAGTCCCCGGGGGTTCTACGAGCAGTACTTC
TRBJ1-5,many,.,TRBV28,CASSLYGGTGQPQHF,TGTGCCAGCAGTTTATACGGGGGAACGGGTCAGCCCCAGCATTTT
TRBJ2-4,many,TRBD2,TRBV15,CATSRDPGGLAKNIQYF,TGTGCCACCAGCAGAGATCCGGGAGGGTTGGCCAAAAACATTCAGTACTTC
TRBJ2-1,few,TRBD1,TRBV24-1,CATSDFGTGTYNEQFF,TGTGCCACCAGTGATTTTGGGACAGGGACCTACAATGAGCAGTTCTTC
TRBJ1-5,many,.,TRBV24-1,CATSDNNQPQHF,TGTGCCACCAGTGACAACAATCAGCCCCAGCATTTT
TRBJ1-4,many,.,TRBV6-1,CASRKGVLLEKLFF,TGTGCCAGCAGAAAGGGGGTGTTACTTGAAAAACTGTTTTTT
TRBJ2-1,many,.,TRBV12-3/TRBV12-4,CASSLIGSFDEQFF,TGTGCCAGCAGTTTAATAGGTAGTTTCGATGAGCAGTTCTTC
TRBJ2-5,.,TRBD1,TRBV2,CASSGQGAQETQYF,TGTGCCAGCAGTGGGCAGGGGGCCCAAGAGACCCAGTACTTC
TRBJ2-5,many,TRBD1,TRBV2,CASSADRSKETQYF,TGTGCCAGCAGTGCGGACAGGAGTAAGGAGACCCAGTACTTC
TRBJ2-1,many,TRBD2,TRBV27,CASSPPRDILREGEQFF,TGTGCCAGCAGTCCACCCCGAGATATTCTGAGGGAGGGTGAGCAGTTCTTC
TRBJ1-2,many,TRBD1,TRBV3-1,CATGDRGVGGYTF,TGTGCCACCGGGGACAGGGGAGTCGGTGGCTACACCTTC
TRBJ2-3,.,.,TRBV4-3,CASSQERGRGPDTQYF,TGCGCCAGCAGCCAAGAAAGGGGCAGGGGCCCAGATACGCAGTATTTT
TRBJ2-7,many,TRBD1,TRBV27,CASSSLDRTYEQYF,TGTGCCAGCAGCTCGCTGGACAGGACCTACGAGCAGTACTTC
TRBJ1-1,.,.,TRBV19,CASSIRAGNTEAFF,TGTGCCAGTAGTATTAGGGCCGGGAACACTGAAGCTTTCTTT
TRBJ1-2,few,TRBD1,TRBV6-1,CASSTETGGTSYGYTF,TGTGCCAGCAGTACCGAAACAGGGGGCACGAGCTATGGCTACACCTTC
TRBJ2-2,.,.,TRBV6-1,CASSERWGMAGELFF,TGTGCCAGCAGTGAACGGTGGGGGATGGCCGGGGAGCTGTTTTTT
TRBJ2-5,many,.,TRBV20-1,CSASGYSDEQETQYF,TGCAGTGCTAGTGGGTATTCCGACGAACAAGAGACCCAGTACTTC